This T cell receptor beta chain stems from a study of blood T cell repertoires in COVID-19. The CDR3 runs 15 residues. V lost 0 bases and J lost 3, with 9 bases in between. Germline V gene sequence: CDR1 SGDLS, CDR2 YYNGEE. Method: immunoSEQ multiplex PCR; TCRdb's copy keeps in-frame clones and lacks some. The sample contains around 80,000 clones, roughly 80% of which appear only once. Comments on this clone: In the same sample, other DNA sequences code for this CDR3.

This sequence originates from a man over 45 with COVID-19, enrolled during active disease. The sample taken for sequencing was peripheral blood. The rearrangement uses TRBV9 and TRBJ1-4; TRBD1 is a possible D gene (5 bases). CDR3 protein: CASSVEEGANEKLFF. The CDR3 coding sequence is TGTGCCAGCAGCGTAGAAGAAGGGGCTAATGAAAAACTGTTTTTT.